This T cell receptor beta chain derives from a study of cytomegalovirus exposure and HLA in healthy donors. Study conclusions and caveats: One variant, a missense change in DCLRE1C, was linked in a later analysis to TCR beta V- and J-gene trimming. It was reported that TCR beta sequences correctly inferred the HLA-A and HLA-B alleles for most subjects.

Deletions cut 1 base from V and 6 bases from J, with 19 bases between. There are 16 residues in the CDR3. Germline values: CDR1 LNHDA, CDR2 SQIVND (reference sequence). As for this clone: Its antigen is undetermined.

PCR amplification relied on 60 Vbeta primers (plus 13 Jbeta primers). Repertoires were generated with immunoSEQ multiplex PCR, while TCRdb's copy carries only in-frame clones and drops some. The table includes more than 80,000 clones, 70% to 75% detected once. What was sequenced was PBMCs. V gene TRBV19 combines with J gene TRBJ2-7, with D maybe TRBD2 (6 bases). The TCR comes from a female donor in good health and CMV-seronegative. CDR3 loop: CASSIGDGSPIGEQYF. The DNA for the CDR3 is TGTGCCAGTAGTATAGGGGACGGGAGCCCAATTGGCGAGCAGTACTTC.